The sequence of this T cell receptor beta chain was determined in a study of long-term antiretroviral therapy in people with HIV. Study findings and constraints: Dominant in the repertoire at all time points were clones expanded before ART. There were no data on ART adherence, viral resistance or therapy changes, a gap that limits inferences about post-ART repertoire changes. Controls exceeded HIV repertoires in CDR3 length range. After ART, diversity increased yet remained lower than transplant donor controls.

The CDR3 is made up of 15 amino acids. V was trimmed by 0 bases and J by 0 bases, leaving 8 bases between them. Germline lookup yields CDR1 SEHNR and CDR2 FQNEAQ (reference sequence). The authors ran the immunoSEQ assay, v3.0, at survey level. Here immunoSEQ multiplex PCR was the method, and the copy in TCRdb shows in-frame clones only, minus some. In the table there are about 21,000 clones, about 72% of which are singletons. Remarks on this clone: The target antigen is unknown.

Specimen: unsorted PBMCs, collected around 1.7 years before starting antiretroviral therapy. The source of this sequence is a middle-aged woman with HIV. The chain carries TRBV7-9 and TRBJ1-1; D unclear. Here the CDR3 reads CASSLAGGMNTEAFF. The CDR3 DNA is TGTGCCAGCAGCTTAGCAGGAGGGATGAACACTGAAGCTTTCTTT.